These T cell receptor beta chains were read from a single sample in a study of cytomegalovirus exposure and HLA in healthy donors. Measured with immunoSEQ multiplex PCR; TCRdb has only the in-frame clones, and not every one. This table has around 94,000 clones, about 95% appearing once. The source material was PBMCs. The receptors stem from a woman in her late teens or twenties in good health and CMV-seronegative. Both conserved end residues are part of each CDR3. A D gene is named only where the DNA matches it firmly. The listing skips clone size in some rows; elsewhere it reads once, few, many or a size class.

-	-	TRBV7-2	TRBJ2-7	TGTGCCAGCAGTCGTAATCCGGGAGTATACGAGCAGTACTTC	CASSRNPGVYEQYF
-	-	TRBV7-2	TRBJ2-3	TGTGCCAGCAGGTTCGATGCAGGAGATACGCAGTATTTT	CASRFDAGDTQYF
TRBD1	-	TRBV27	TRBJ2-1	TGTGCCAGCAGTTCCCGGGACAGAGATTACAATGAGCAGTTCTTC	CASSSRDRDYNEQFF
TRBD1	-	TRBV30	TRBJ2-7	TGTGCCTGGAGCTCCGGACAGGGGGTCTACGAGCAGTACTTC	CAWSSGQGVYEQYF
TRBD1	-	TRBV19	TRBJ2-1	TGTGCCTCAAAGAGGGGGACAGGATACAATGAGCAGTTCTTC	CASKRGTGYNEQFF
TRBD1	-	TRBV19	TRBJ1-2	TGTGCCAGTAGTGCTGGGACAGGGCCCAACTATGGCTACACCTTC	CASSAGTGPNYGYTF
-	-	TRBV27	TRBJ2-1	TGTGCCAGCAGTACCCGGACACTCCTGACGACCTACAATGAGCAGTTCTTC	CASSTRTLLTTYNEQFF
-	-	TRBV29-1	TRBJ2-7	TGCAGCGTTGAGCACGGGTTGGGTCGCGAGCAGTACTTC	CSVEHGLGREQYF
TRBD1	-	TRBV2	TRBJ2-5	TGTGCCAGCAGTTGGCCCCCGGGACAGGGAACCGGAGGAGAGACCCAGTACTTC	CASSWPPGQGTGGETQYF
TRBD2	-	TRBV7-2	TRBJ2-3	TGTGCCAGCAGCTTAGCGTCCAGCGGGGCTCGCACAGATACGCAGTATTTT	CASSLASSGARTDTQYF
-	-	TRBV5-4	TRBJ2-3	TGTGCCAGCAGCTTGGCCGCATCCCTAAGCACAGATACGCAGTATTTT	CASSLAASLSTDTQYF
-	-	TRBV30	TRBJ1-2	TGTGCCTGGAGCGGGATCGGGGTGTCCTACACCTTC	CAWSGIGVSYTF
TRBD2	once	TRBV11-3	TRBJ2-5	TGTGCCAGCAAAACACGGGAGGTAACGAACCAAGAGACCCAGTACTTC	CASKTREVTNQETQYF